This T cell receptor beta chain was sequenced in a study of T cell changes during pregnancy in multiple sclerosis. Profiled with immunoSEQ multiplex PCR; TCRdb holds only in-frame clones, not every one. The repertoire has 35,000 to 45,000 clones, 75% to 95% of them found once; the top ten carry roughly 2%. Germline V CDR1 and CDR2: MNHEY, SVGAGI. V was pared by 5 bases and J by 7 bases, with 11 bases between. The CDR3 is made up of 12 amino acids. The chain uses TRBV6-5 and TRBJ1-2; no clear D gene. This TCR was sampled from a female donor in good health, enrolled as a control in a pregnancy study. The source was CD4+ T cells from peripheral blood mononuclear cells, collected after pregnancy. CDR3 region: CASSTGLSGYTF. The CDR3 region has the DNA TGTGCCAGCAGTACGGGGTTAAGTGGCTACACCTTC.